The 19 T cell receptor beta chains presented below share a single source sample, sequenced in a study of cytomegalovirus exposure and HLA in healthy donors. Clones were read by immunoSEQ multiplex PCR, and TCRdb kept only the in-frame ones, dropping some. The sample lists about 110,000 clones; around 95% were seen once. The source material was PBMCs. These receptors originate from a woman aged 18-35 years in good health and CMV-seronegative.

This sequence joins TRBV5-1 and TRBJ1-4; D unresolved. Trimming cost V 0 bases and J 5 bases, with 17 bases left between them. The CDR3 length is 17 residues. Germline values: CDR1 SGHRS, CDR2 YFSETQ. CDR3 sequence reads: CASSLEDSRLINEKLFF. DNA for the CDR3: TGCGCCAGCAGCTTGGAGGATTCGCGACTCATAAATGAAAAACTGTTTTTT.

This chain uses TRBV7-2 with TRBJ2-1; 8 bases are shared with TRBD2. The CDR3 spans 16 residues. Losses at the gene ends were 4 bases for V and 10 bases for J; bases not matched to a gene: 15. Germline V gene data show CDR1 as SGHTA and CDR2 as FQGNSA. The CDR3 nucleotides are TGTGCCAGCAGCTCCCGACTTGCCGGGGGGGCCAGCGAGCAGTTCTTC. Its translation: CASSSRLAGGASEQFF.

The chain combines TRBV7-9 with TRBJ1-3; D possibly corresponds to TRBD1 (5 bases). CDR1 is SEHNR, CDR2 FQNEAQ, per germline (reference sequence). This CDR3 comprises 16 residues. The ends were cut back, 7 bases at V and 4 bases at J, with 20 bases in the middle. CDR3 region: CASTISVRGAGNTIYF. CDR3 nucleotides: TGTGCCAGCACCATAAGCGTAAGGGGTGCCGGAAACACCATATATTTT.

This chain uses TRBV7-9 with TRBJ1-4, with a possible D match to TRBD1 (5 bases). Germline CDR1 and CDR2: SEHNR and FQNEAQ (reference sequence). The CDR3 runs to 14 residues. V dropped 4 bases and J dropped 6 bases, with 12 bases sitting between them. The CDR3 nucleotides read TGTGCCAGCAGCTCCACCGGGGGGGATGAAAAACTGTTTTTT. It translates to CASSSTGGDEKLFF.

In this sample, this clone turned up once. The rearrangement links TRBV9 to TRBJ2-1; 10 nucleotides agree with TRBD2. This CDR3 spans 18 amino acids. Germline V CDR1 and CDR2: SGDLS, YYNGEE. Trimming took 4 bases from V and 3 from J; bases not matched to a gene: 13. This chain's CDR3 is CASSPQGLAGGYYNEQFF. DNA of the CDR3: TGTGCCAGCAGCCCCCAGGGCTTAGCGGGGGGATACTACAATGAGCAGTTCTTC.

The chain links TRBV7-9 to TRBJ2-7; a weak D match, TRBD2 (7 bases). V was trimmed by 5 bases and J by 5 bases, leaving 19 bases between them. The V gene's germline CDR1 is SEHNR and CDR2 FQNEAQ (reference sequence). The length of the CDR3 is 15 residues. CDR3 residues: CASSITGGGLDEQYF. The CDR3, as DNA: TGTGCCAGCAGCATCACAGGCGGGGGCTTGGACGAGCAGTACTTC.

This chain joins TRBV4-1 and TRBJ1-6; no clear D. Germline V lookup: CDR1 MGHRA, CDR2 YSYEKL. The CDR3 is made up of 17 amino acids. Trimming removed 0 bases from V and 0 bases from J, with 9 bases in between. The CDR3 DNA sequence: TGCGCCAGCAGCCAAGATGAACTGAGCTCCTATAATTCACCCCTCCACTTT. This encodes CASSQDELSSYNSPLHF.

The CDR3 nucleotides read TGTGCCAGTAGCCCAGGGGGTCGGGGTTACGAGCAGTACTTC. Translation gives CASSPGGRGYEQYF. The V gene is TRBV19, the J gene TRBJ2-7, with 7 bases fitting TRBD1. J gave up 4 bases and V 6 bases, and 9 bases lay outside the gene matches. In germline, CDR1 is LNHDA, CDR2 SQIVND (reference sequence). The CDR3 length is 14 residues.

DNA for the CDR3: TGTGCCAGCAGATCACGACAGGGGCGTCACACTGAAGCTTTCTTT. This gives the protein CASRSRQGRHTEAFF. The chain uses TRBV27 and TRBJ1-1; the match to TRBD1 covers 8 bases. The CDR3 runs 15 residues. CDR1 and CDR2 from the germline V gene are MNHEY and SMNVEV (reference sequence). V lost 6 bases, J lost 3 bases, and 9 bases stayed unmatched.

The chain combines TRBV6-4 with TRBJ2-7, with 7 bases matching TRBD1. The V gene's germline CDR1 is MRHNA and CDR2 SNTAGT. After removal of 5 bases from V and 2 bases from J, the junction contained 6 bases not matched to a gene. This CDR3 spans 14 amino acids. The CDR3 nucleotides are TGTGCCAGCAGTCCAGAGACAGGGACCTACGAGCAGTACTTC. Translating it yields CASSPETGTYEQYF.

V gene TRBV5-1 combines with J gene TRBJ2-3; 9 nucleotides match TRBD2. The junction had 7 bases not matched to a gene; V was cut back by 1 base and J by 4 bases. The CDR3 covers 16 residues. The germline V gene has CDR1 SGHRS and CDR2 YFSETQ. CDR3 DNA sequence: TGCGCCAGCAGCTTGACTGGCGGGGGGGCCTCAGATACGCAGTATTTT. Amino acid sequence: CASSLTGGGASDTQYF.

The V call is TRBV13, the J call TRBJ1-1; D remains unclear. CDR1 is PRHDT, CDR2 FYEKMQ, per germline (reference sequence). V lost 5 bases, J lost 0 bases, and 10 bases lay in between. This CDR3 is built from 14 residues. The CDR3 spells CASSLTRMNTEAFF. CDR3 DNA: TGTGCCAGCAGCCTGACACGTATGAACACTGAAGCTTTCTTT.

V usage is TRBV28 and J usage is TRBJ2-7, with unresolved D. The CDR3 totals 15 residues. Deletions cut 5 bases from V and 2 bases from J, with 16 bases between. Germline V gives CDR1 MDHEN, CDR2 SYDVKM. The CDR3 loop reads CASSDPGRATYEQYF. The CDR3 bases are TGTGCCAGCAGTGACCCTGGGCGCGCCACCTACGAGCAGTACTTC.

The rearrangement uses TRBV5-5 and TRBJ1-4; 9 bases are a match to TRBD1. This CDR3 comprises 16 residues. Germline assignment: CDR1 SGHKS and CDR2 YYEKEE (reference sequence). Unmatched junction bases numbered 8, after V lost 0 bases and J lost 8 bases. CDR3 in DNA: TGTGCCAGCAGCTTGGTAACCGGGACAGGGCGCGAAAAACTGTTTTTT. This sequence encodes CASSLVTGTGREKLFF.

The chain has TRBV30 and TRBJ1-6, with 9 bases lining up with TRBD1. In germline, CDR1 is GTSNPN, CDR2 SVGIG (reference sequence). The CDR3 spans 14 residues. Unmatched junction bases numbered 3, after V lost 0 bases and J lost 9 bases. The CDR3 here is CAWSVGTGSSPLHF. The CDR3 DNA is TGTGCCTGGAGTGTAGGGACAGGGAGTTCACCCCTCCACTTT.

V gene TRBV5-1 combines with J gene TRBJ2-1; no clear D. Trimming pared 2 bases from V and 0 bases from J, leaving 12 bases between. This CDR3 spans 16 amino acids. Looked up from germline, CDR1 is SGHRS and CDR2 is YFSETQ. CDR3 bases: TGCGCCAGCAGCTTTCGGTCGCACCACTCCTACAATGAGCAGTTCTTC. As protein: CASSFRSHHSYNEQFF.

This chain links TRBV19 with TRBJ1-6; D is perhaps TRBD1 (5 bases). The CDR3 contains 16 residues. With 4 bases removed from V and 4 bases from J, the gap between germline ends came to 14 bases. Germline V gene data show CDR1 as LNHDA and CDR2 as SQIVND (reference sequence). This chain's CDR3 is CASSNLTGTYNSPLHF. For the CDR3, the DNA is TGTGCCAGTAGTAACCTAACAGGAACATATAATTCACCCCTCCACTTT.

V usage is TRBV7-2 and J usage is TRBJ2-7; TRBD2 is a possible D gene (7 bases). CDR3 length: 13 amino acids. The germline V gene has CDR1 SGHTA and CDR2 FQGNSA. The germline V and J ends were trimmed by 5 bases and 7 bases, with 15 bases remaining between them. CDR3 protein: CASSPGGPGEQYF. The DNA of the CDR3 is TGTGCCAGCAGCCCCGGGGGGCCGGGGGAGCAGTACTTC. Supplemented by reference TRBV7-2 and TRBJ2-7, the full variable domain reads GAGVSQSPSNKVTEKGKDVELRCDPISGHTALYWYRQSLGQGLEFLIYFQGNSAPDKSGLPSDRFSAERTGGSVSTLTIQRTQQEDSAVYLCASSPGGPGEQYFGPGTRLTVT.

This clone was counted a single time. The genes are TRBV5-6 and TRBJ2-1, with 8 bases that match TRBD2. This CDR3 is built from 19 residues. The V segment lost 1 base and the J segment 0 bases; nucleotides outside the gene matches: 12. Germline V gene sequence: CDR1 SGHDT, CDR2 YYEEEE. Here the CDR3 reads CASSLYLGLRGDSYNEQFF. For the CDR3, the DNA is TGTGCCAGCAGCTTGTATTTAGGGTTGCGGGGGGACTCCTACAATGAGCAGTTCTTC.